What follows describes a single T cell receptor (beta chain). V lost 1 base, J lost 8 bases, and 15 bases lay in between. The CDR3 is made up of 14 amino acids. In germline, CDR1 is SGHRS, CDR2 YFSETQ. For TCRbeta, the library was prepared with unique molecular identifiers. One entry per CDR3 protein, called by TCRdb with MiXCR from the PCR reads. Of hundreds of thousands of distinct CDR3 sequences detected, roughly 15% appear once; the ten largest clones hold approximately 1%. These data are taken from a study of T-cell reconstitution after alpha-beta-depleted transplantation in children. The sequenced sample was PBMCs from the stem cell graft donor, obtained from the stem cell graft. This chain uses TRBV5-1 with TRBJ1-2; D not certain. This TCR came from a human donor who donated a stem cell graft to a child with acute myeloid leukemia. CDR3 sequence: CASSLKGPLGGYTF. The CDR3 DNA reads TGCGCCAGCAGCTTGAAAGGCCCCTTGGGGGGCTACACCTTC.